A selection of T cell receptor beta chains follows, all from one sample in a study of breast tumors, draining lymph nodes, adjacent tissues. From the multiplex PCR reads, TCRdb called clonotypes with MiXCR, one entry per CDR3 protein. The sample carries more than 200,000 distinct CDR3 sequences, roughly 32% recorded once. Sequencing used axillary lymph node tissue. These receptors all come from a female donor with breast cancer. Some clones in this sample may be carry-over from other donors' samples. Both conserved end residues are part of each CDR3. The D gene is left open where the match is weak. Clone size, where shown, is once, few, many, or a class for clones that have expanded.

J	size	D	V	CDR3	DNA
TRBJ2-1	many	TRBD2	TRBV5-1	CASSPTGLAGYNEQFF	TGCGCCAGCAGCCCAACCGGACTAGCGGGATACAATGAGCAGTTCTTC
TRBJ2-5	NA	TRBD2	TRBV20-1	CSARTAGGETQYF	TGCAGTGCTAGAACAGCGGGGGGGGAGACCCAGTACTTC
TRBJ1-2	NA	NA	TRBV2	CASSEAPEMGLYGYTF	TGTGCCAGCAGTGAAGCTCCGGAAATGGGGCTCTATGGCTACACCTTC
TRBJ1-1	NA	NA	TRBV3-1	CASSLEGRNTEAFF	TGTGCCAGCAGCCTTGAGGGGAGGAACACTGAAGCTTTCTTT
TRBJ2-1	NA	TRBD2	TRBV6-2/TRBV6-3	CASSYSTSGYNEQFF	TGTGCCAGCAGTTACTCGACTAGCGGTTACAATGAGCAGTTCTTC
TRBJ2-4	NA	NA	TRBV19	CASSTGTRSFQYF	TGTGCCAGTAGCACCGGGACCCGAAGCTTTCAGTACTTC
TRBJ2-7	many	NA	TRBV9	CASSEGGLPSYEQYF	TGTGCCAGCAGCGAGGGGGGACTCCCCTCCTACGAGCAGTACTTC
TRBJ1-1	few	TRBD1	TRBV12-3/TRBV12-4	CASRGTGRYTEAFF	TGTGCCAGCAGGGGGACAGGGAGGTATACTGAAGCTTTCTTT
TRBJ2-1	once	NA	TRBV29-1	CSHRLLGQFF	TGCAGCCACCGACTCCTGGGGCAGTTCTTC
TRBJ2-1	many	NA	TRBV6-5	CASSHSGRYNEQFF	TGTGCCAGCAGTCACTCGGGGCGGTACAATGAGCAGTTCTTC
TRBJ2-7	many	NA	TRBV20-1	CSAPTPTGRTDNEQYF	TGCAGTGCTCCCACCCCCACAGGGCGAACCGACAACGAGCAGTACTTC
TRBJ2-7	many	NA	TRBV11-2	CASSSRGAGEQYF	TGTGCCAGCAGCTCCAGAGGAGCGGGCGAGCAGTACTTC
TRBJ1-1	NA	NA	TRBV4-1	CASSQSLNTEAFF	TGCGCCAGCAGCCAAAGCCTTAACACTGAAGCTTTCTTT
TRBJ1-2	NA	NA	TRBV9	CASSEGTSRGYTF	TGTGCCAGCAGCGAGGGGACATCTCGCGGCTACACCTTC
TRBJ2-1	NA	TRBD2	TRBV18	CASSPGTSGIDEQFF	TGTGCCAGCTCACCCGGGACTAGCGGGATTGATGAGCAGTTCTTC
TRBJ2-7	NA	TRBD1	TRBV5-1	CASSAGQGYERYF	TGTGCCAGCAGCGCTGGACAGGGCTACGAGCGGTACTTC
TRBJ2-5	once	NA	TRBV7-9	CASSRTGTQYF	TGTGCCAGCAGCCGGACCGGGACCCAGTACTTC
TRBJ1-1	few	NA	TRBV20-1	CSARDGRVRVAFF	TGCAGTGCTAGAGATGGGCGGGTTCGTGTAGCTTTCTTT
TRBJ1-1	NA	NA	TRBV6-4	CASSVTGRRTEAFF	TGTGCCAGCAGTGTTACAGGGAGACGGACTGAAGCTTTCTTT
TRBJ2-7	many	TRBD1	TRBV28	CASLARQGSYEQYF	TGTGCCAGCCTCGCGAGACAGGGCTCCTACGAGCAGTACTTC
TRBJ2-2	many	NA	TRBV9	CASSPGTDNTGELFF	TGTGCCAGCAGCCCCGGGACGGATAACACCGGGGAGCTGTTTTTT
TRBJ2-4	many	NA	TRBV19	CASSRDRRGTKNIQYF	TGTGCCAGTAGTAGAGACAGGCGGGGGACCAAAAACATTCAGTACTTC
TRBJ2-7	NA	TRBD2	TRBV28	CASRGTSGYYERYF	TGTGCCAGCAGAGGGACTAGCGGATACTACGAGCGGTACTTC
TRBJ1-1	NA	TRBD1	TRBV19	CASRPQGATEAFF	TGTGCCAGTAGGCCACAGGGGGCGACTGAAGCTTTCTTT
TRBJ2-7	many	TRBD2	TRBV7-2	CASSSAGLAGYEQYF	TGTGCCAGCAGCTCCGCCGGACTAGCGGGGTACGAGCAGTACTTC
TRBJ1-1	few	NA	TRBV2	CASSEGRNTEAFF	TGTGCCAGCAGTGAGGGACGGAACACTGAAGCTTTCTTT
TRBJ2-7	NA	TRBD2	TRBV7-9	CASSSVALRTSGSLSYEQYF	TGTGCCAGCAGCTCAGTAGCTTTGAGGACTAGCGGGAGTCTTTCCTACGAGCAGTACTTC
TRBJ1-5	NA	TRBD1	TRBV2	CASSAQETGRGSQPQHF	TGTGCCAGCAGTGCACAAGAGACAGGGAGGGGTAGTCAGCCCCAGCATTTT
TRBJ1-5	many	NA	TRBV6-1	CASSESGRVNQPQHF	TGTGCCAGCAGTGAGTCGGGAAGGGTAAATCAGCCCCAGCATTTT
TRBJ2-2	many	NA	TRBV19	CASSRGIGNTGELFF	TGTGCCAGTAGTCGAGGGATTGGGAACACCGGGGAGCTGTTTTTT
TRBJ1-4	once	NA	TRBV18	CASSPAIGGKLFF	TGTGCCAGCTCTCCGGCAATAGGAGGAAAACTGTTTTTT
TRBJ1-1	NA	TRBD1	TRBV5-1	CASSLTTGAEAFF	TGCGCCAGCAGCTTAACGACAGGGGCCGAAGCTTTCTTT
TRBJ2-1	NA	TRBD2	TRBV20-1	CSAPTSGNGAQFF	TGCAGTGCCCCGACTAGCGGGAACGGTGCGCAGTTCTTC
TRBJ2-1	many	TRBD1	TRBV12-3/TRBV12-4	CASTGTEGRHEQFF	TGTGCCAGCACTGGGACAGAAGGGAGACATGAGCAGTTCTTC
TRBJ1-4	NA	NA	TRBV20-1	CSARAWTGNEKLFF	TGCAGTGCTAGAGCCTGGACGGGAAATGAAAAACTGTTTTTT
TRBJ2-3	many	NA	TRBV5-1	CASSLEGAADTQYF	TGCGCCAGCAGCTTAGAGGGAGCGGCAGATACGCAGTATTTT